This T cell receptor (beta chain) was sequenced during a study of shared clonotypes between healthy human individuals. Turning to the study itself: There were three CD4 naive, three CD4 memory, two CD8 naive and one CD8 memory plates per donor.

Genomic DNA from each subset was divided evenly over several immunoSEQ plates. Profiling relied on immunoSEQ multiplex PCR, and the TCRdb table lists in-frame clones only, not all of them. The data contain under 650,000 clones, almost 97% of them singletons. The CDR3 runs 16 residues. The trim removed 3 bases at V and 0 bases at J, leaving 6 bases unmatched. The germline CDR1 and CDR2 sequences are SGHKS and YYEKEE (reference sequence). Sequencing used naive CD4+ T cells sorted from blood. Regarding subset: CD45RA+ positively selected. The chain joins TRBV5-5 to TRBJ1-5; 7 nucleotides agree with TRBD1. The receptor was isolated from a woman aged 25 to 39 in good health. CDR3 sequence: CASSSEGAYSNQPQHF. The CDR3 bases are TGTGCCAGCAGCTCAGAGGGGGCGTATAGCAATCAGCCCCAGCATTTT.